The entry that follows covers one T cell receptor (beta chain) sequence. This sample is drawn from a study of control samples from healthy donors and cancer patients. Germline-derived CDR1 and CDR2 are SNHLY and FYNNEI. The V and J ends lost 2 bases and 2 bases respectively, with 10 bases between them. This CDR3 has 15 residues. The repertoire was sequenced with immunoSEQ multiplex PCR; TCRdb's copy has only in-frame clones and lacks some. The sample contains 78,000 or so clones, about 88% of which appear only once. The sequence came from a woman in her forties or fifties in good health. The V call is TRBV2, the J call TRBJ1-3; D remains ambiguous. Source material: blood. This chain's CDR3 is CASSEWMGAGNTIYF. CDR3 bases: TGTGCCAGCAGTGAATGGATGGGAGCTGGAAACACCATATATTTT.